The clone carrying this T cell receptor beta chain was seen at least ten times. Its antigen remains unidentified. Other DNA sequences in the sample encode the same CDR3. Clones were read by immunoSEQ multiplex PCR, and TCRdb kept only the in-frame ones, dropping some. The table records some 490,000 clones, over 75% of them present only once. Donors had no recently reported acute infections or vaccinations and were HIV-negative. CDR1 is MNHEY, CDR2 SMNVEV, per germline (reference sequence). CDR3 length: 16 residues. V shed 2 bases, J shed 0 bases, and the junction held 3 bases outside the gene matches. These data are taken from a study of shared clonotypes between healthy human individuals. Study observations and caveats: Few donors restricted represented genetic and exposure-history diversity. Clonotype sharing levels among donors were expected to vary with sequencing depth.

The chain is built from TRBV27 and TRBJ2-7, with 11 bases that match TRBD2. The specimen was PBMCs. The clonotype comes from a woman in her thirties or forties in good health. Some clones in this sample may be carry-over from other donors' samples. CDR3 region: CASSLLAGGLSYEQYF. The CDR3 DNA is TGTGCCAGCAGTTTACTAGCGGGAGGCCTCTCCTACGAGCAGTACTTC.